Included here is one T cell receptor beta chain sequence, with context. Its antigen is currently unknown. TCRdb's table, derived via immunoSEQ multiplex PCR, lists solely in-frame clones and lacks some. Of over 65,000 clones listed, roughly 90% are singletons. V was clipped by 1 base and J by 2 bases, with 7 bases between them. The CDR3 runs 15 residues. Per the germline V gene, CDR1 is SGHDT and CDR2 is YYEEEE. This sample stems from a study of graft-versus-host responses after intestinal transplantation. Study in general: Once they had received anti-thymocyte globulin induction, all recipients took tacrolimus and steroids for around three years. Whole-study results and caveats: Individuals who had graft-donor T cell macrochimerism had allografts that showed high graft-versus-host to host-versus-graft clonal ratios. Detected in recipient marrow were GvH clones, some of which were first observed in ileum or blood.

V usage is TRBV5-6 and J usage is TRBJ2-6, with D possibly TRBD1 on 5 matching bases. This receptor was taken from a human donor who was the organ donor for an intestinal transplant. The sequences come from unstimulated CD8+ T cells sorted from spleen or lymph node cells, collected before transplant. The CDR3 loop reads CASSLWGPGANVLTF. CDR3 in DNA: TGTGCCAGCAGCTTGTGGGGCCCTGGGGCCAACGTCCTGACTTTC.